The clone carrying this T cell receptor beta chain has a handful of counts. The antigen remains undetermined. Stimulation used approximately 9.6 ug/mL lysate from CMV-infected fibroblasts. Sorted nonresponding memory CD4+ T cells were CD40L-negative, CD69-negative, CD45RO-high. This sample is drawn from a study of persistence of HIV-infected CD4 T cells. Sequencing used immunoSEQ version 4 in survey mode. Libraries were prepared by immunoSEQ multiplex PCR; TCRdb keeps only in-frame clonotypes and omits some of them. Of about 48,000 clones listed, under 85% were seen once; the top ten hold under 3.5%. This CDR3 has 14 amino acids. Germline CDR1 is SEHNR and CDR2 is FQNEAQ (reference sequence). V was trimmed by 5 bases and J by 3 bases, leaving 10 bases between them.

The sequence derives from an adult man with HIV who was CMV-seropositive. Specimen: CD4+ T cells sorted from PBMCs after approximately 20-hour stimulation, collected from a patient who received antiretroviral therapy. The chain recombines TRBV7-9 with TRBJ1-4, with D perhaps TRBD1 (6 bases). This CDR3 is CASSQGQSNEKLFF. The DNA for the CDR3 is TGTGCCAGCAGCCAGGGACAATCTAATGAAAAACTGTTTTTT.